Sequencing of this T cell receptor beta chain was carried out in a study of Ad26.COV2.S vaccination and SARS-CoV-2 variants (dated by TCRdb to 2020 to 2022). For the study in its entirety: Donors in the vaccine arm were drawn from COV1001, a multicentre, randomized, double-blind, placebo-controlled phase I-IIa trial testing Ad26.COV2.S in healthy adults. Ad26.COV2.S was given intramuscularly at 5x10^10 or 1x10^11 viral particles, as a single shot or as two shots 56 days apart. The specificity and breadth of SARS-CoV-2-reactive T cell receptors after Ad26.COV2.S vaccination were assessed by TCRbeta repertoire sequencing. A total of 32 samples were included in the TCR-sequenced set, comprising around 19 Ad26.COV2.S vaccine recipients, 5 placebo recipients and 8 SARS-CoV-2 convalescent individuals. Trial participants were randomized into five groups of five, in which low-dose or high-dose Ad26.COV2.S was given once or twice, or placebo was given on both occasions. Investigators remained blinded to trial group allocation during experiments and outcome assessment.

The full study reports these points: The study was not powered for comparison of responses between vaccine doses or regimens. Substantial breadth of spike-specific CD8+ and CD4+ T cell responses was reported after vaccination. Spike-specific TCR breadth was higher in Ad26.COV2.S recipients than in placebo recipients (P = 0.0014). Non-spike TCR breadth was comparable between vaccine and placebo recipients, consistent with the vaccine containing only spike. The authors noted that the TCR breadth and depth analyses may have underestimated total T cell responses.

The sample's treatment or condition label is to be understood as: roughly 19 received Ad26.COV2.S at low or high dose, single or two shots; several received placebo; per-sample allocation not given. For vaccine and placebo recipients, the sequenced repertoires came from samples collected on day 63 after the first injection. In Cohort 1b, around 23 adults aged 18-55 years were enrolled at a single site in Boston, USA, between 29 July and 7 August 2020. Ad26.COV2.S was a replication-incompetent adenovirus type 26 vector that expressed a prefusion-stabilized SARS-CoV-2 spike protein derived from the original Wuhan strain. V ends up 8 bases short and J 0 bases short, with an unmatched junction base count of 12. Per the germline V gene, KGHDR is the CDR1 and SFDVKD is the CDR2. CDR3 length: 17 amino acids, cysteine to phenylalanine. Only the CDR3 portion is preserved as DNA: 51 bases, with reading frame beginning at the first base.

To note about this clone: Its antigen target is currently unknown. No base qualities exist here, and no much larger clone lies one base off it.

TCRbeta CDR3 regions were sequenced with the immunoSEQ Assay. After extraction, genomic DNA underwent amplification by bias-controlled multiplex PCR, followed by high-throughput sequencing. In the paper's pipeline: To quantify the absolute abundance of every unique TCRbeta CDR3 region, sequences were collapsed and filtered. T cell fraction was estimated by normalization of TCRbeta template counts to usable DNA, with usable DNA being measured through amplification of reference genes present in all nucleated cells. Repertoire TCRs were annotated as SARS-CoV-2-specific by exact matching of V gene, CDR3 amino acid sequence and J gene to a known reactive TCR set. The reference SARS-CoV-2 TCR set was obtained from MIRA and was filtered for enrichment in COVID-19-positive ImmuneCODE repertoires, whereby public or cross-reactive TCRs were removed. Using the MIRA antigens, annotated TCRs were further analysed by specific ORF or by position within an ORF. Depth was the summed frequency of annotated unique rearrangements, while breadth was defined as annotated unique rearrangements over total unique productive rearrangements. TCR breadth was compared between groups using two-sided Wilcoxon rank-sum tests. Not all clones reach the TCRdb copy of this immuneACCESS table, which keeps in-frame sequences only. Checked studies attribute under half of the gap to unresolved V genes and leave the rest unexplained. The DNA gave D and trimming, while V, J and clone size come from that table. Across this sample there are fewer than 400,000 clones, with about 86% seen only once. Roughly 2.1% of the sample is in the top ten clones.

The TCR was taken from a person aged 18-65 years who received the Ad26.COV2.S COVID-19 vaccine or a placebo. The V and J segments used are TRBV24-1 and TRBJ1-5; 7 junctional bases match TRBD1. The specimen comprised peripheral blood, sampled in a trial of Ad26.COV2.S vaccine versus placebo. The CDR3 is CATTPRDRYYSNQPQHF. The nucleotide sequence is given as TGTGCCACCACCCCCCGGGACAGATATTATAGCAATCAGCCCCAGCATTTT.